Below are 25 T cell receptor beta chains sequenced from a single sample in a study of shared clonotypes between healthy human individuals. This table comes from immunoSEQ multiplex PCR, and its TCRdb copy is limited to in-frame clones, with some not included. The sample yields millions of clones, about 95% seen once. Naive CD8 cells, CD45RO-negative and positively selected for CCR7, excluded terminally differentiated effector memory CD45RA+ cells. Sequencing used naive CD8+ T cells sorted from blood. The origin of the receptors is a man between 18 and 29 years old in good health.

In its sample, this clone was seen once. The V gene is TRBV19, the J gene TRBJ1-1, with 12 bases fitting TRBD1. This CDR3 region has 15 residues. Germline values: CDR1 LNHDA, CDR2 SQIVND (reference sequence). V was pared by 6 bases and J by 4 bases, with 6 bases of the junction left unmatched. The CDR3 reads CASSGDRGHFTEAFF. CDR3 coding DNA: TGTGCCAGTAGCGGGGACAGGGGGCATTTCACTGAAGCTTTCTTT. The variable domain in full, completed from reference TRBV19 and TRBJ1-1, reads DGGITQSPKYLFRKEGQNVTLSCEQNLNHDAMYWYRQDPGQGLRLIYYSQIVNDFQKGDIAEGYSVSREKKESFPLTVTSAQKNPTAFYLCASSGDRGHFTEAFFGQGTRLTVV.

The table lists this clone with a count of one. The rearrangement joins TRBV15 to TRBJ2-3, with a tentative D call TRBD2 (5 bases). The CDR3 has 17 residues. Germline V gene lookup returns CDR1 LNHNV and CDR2 YYDKDF (reference sequence). The V end lost 0 bases, the J end lost 1 base, and 14 bases lay between the germline ends. CDR3: CATSRDRVGVGTDTQYF. CDR3 DNA: TGTGCCACCAGCAGAGATCGAGTCGGGGTCGGCACAGATACGCAGTATTTT.

Remarks on this clone: The same CDR3 arises from other DNA sequences in this sample as well. The V call is TRBV7-2, the J call TRBJ2-3; D gene ambiguous. The CDR3 is made up of 12 amino acids. Trimming cost V 3 bases and J 2 bases, with 3 bases left between them. Per germline, CDR1 SGHTA and CDR2 FQGNSA. CDR3 sequence (DNA): TGTGCCAGCAGCTTTTTCACAGATACGCAGTATTTT. It is translated as CASSFFTDTQYF.

The chain uses TRBV9 and TRBJ2-5; no clear D gene. Germline V lookup: CDR1 SGDLS, CDR2 YYNGEE. The V end was cut by 4 bases, the J end by 5 bases, with 9 bases between. The CDR3 contains 12 residues. The CDR3 bases are TGTGCCAGCAGCTTCCCAGCGGAGACCCAGTACTTC. It is translated as CASSFPAETQYF. Based on the CDR3 plus reference TRBV9 and TRBJ2-5, the full variable domain is DSGVTQTPKHLITATGQRVTLRCSPRSGDLSVYWYQQSLDQGLQFLIQYYNGEERAKGNILERFSAQQFPDLHSELNLSSLELGDSALYFCASSFPAETQYFGPGTRLLVL.

A word on this clone: This sample also contains other DNA sequences that code for the same CDR3. The V gene is TRBV5-1, the J gene TRBJ1-1; 11 positions agree with TRBD1. This CDR3 region has 14 residues. CDR1 is SGHRS, CDR2 YFSETQ, per germline. V lost 0 bases, J lost 6 bases, and 1 base stayed unmatched. CDR3: CASSLGTGGAEAFF. The CDR3, as DNA: TGCGCCAGCAGCTTGGGGACAGGGGGCGCTGAAGCTTTCTTT.

The V and J genes are TRBV2 and TRBJ2-1; possibly TRBD1 for D (6 bases). In germline, CDR1 is SNHLY, CDR2 FYNNEI. This CDR3 has 12 residues. Between the trimmed V and J ends, which lost 11 bases and 3 bases, there was a span of 11 bases. This CDR3 reads CAGGHFYNEQFF. In DNA form, the CDR3 reads TGTGCCGGGGGACATTTCTACAATGAGCAGTTCTTC.

This clone has just a few counts. The J gene is TRBJ1-1, the V gene TRBV5-5; D call uncertain. Looked up from germline, CDR1 is SGHKS and CDR2 is YYEKEE (reference sequence). Trimming took off 0 bases at V and 12 bases at J, with 6 bases between the two ends. This CDR3 is built from 10 residues. CDR3 in DNA: TGTGCCAGCAGCTTGGACAGTCCTTTCTTT. Translated, it gives CASSLDSPFF. Filled out from reference TRBV5-5 and TRBJ1-1, the complete variable domain reads DAGVTQSPTHLIKTRGQQVTLRCSPISGHKSVSWYQQVLGQGPQFIFQYYEKEERGRGNFPDRFSARQFPNYSSELNVNALLLGDSALYLCASSLDSPFFGQGTRLTVV.

This clone showed up just once. The CDR3 sequence is CASNLGVGSSYEQYF. CDR3 in DNA: TGTGCCAGCAACCTGGGGGTAGGGAGCTCCTACGAGCAGTACTTC. V gene TRBV28 combines with J gene TRBJ2-7; either TRBD1 or TRBD2 may fit D (5 bases each). The CDR3 spans 15 residues. The V end lost 7 bases, the J end lost 0 bases, and 16 bases lay between the germline ends. Germline CDR1 and CDR2: MDHEN and SYDVKM.

The rearrangement links TRBV19 to TRBJ1-1, with D perhaps TRBD1 (5 bases). The V and J ends lost 3 bases and 4 bases respectively, with 12 bases between them. The CDR3 spans 14 residues. Germline V gives CDR1 LNHDA, CDR2 SQIVND (reference sequence). CDR3 coding DNA: TGTGCCAGTAGTATCAGGGATGGCGGCACTGAAGCTTTCTTT. It yields the protein CASSIRDGGTEAFF.

The chain links TRBV7-9 to TRBJ2-7, with unresolved D. Germline lookup yields CDR1 SEHNR and CDR2 FQNEAQ (reference sequence). The V gene lost 5 bases and the J gene lost 3 bases, with 14 bases spanning the gap. CDR3 length: 14 amino acids. CDR3 sequence: CASSPSADLYEQYF. The DNA of the CDR3 is TGTGCCAGCAGCCCGTCGGCCGATCTCTACGAGCAGTACTTC.

This clone was found once. The chain uses TRBV28 and TRBJ2-7; unclear D gene. CDR3 length: 14 residues. CDR1 and CDR2 (germline): MDHEN, SYDVKM. Trimming shortened V by 6 bases and J by 2 bases, and 14 bases separated the two germline ends. CDR3 DNA: TGTGCCAGCAGACAACATCTTCCTCCCTACGAGCAGTACTTC. Translated, it gives CASRQHLPPYEQYF.

Regarding this clone: This may stem from a read error, because a much larger clone lies one nucleotide away. V and J are TRBV29-1 and TRBJ2-5; a possible D gene is TRBD1 (6 bases). The CDR3 has 13 residues. V was cut by 5 bases and J by 5 bases, with 15 bases left in between. Germline V gene data show CDR1 as SQVTM and CDR2 as ANQGSEA. Here the CDR3 reads CSVLLTGLETQYF. The CDR3 DNA reads TGCAGCGTTCTTCTAACAGGGTTGGAGACCCAGTACTTC. Looking up the rest from reference TRBV29-1 and TRBJ2-5 gives the full variable domain: SAVISQKPSRDICQRGTSLTIQCQVDSQVTMMFWYRQQPGQSLTLIATANQGSEATYESGFVIDKFPISRPNLTFSTLTVSNMSPEDSSIYLCSVLLTGLETQYFGPGTRLLVL.

The chain carries TRBV6-1 and TRBJ2-7; D gene uncertain. CDR1 MNHNS and CDR2 SASEGT come from the germline V gene. There are 14 residues in the CDR3. Deletions cut 3 bases from V and 2 bases from J, with 11 bases between. The CDR3, as DNA: TGTGCCAGCAGTGAGGGTCAGGCGGCCTACGAGCAGTACTTC. It translates to CASSEGQAAYEQYF.

V and J are TRBV4-1 and TRBJ1-2, with TRBD1 matching over 8 bases. V shed 2 bases, J shed 6 bases, and the junction held 2 bases outside the gene matches. Germline lookup yields CDR1 MGHRA and CDR2 YSYEKL. This CDR3 contains 13 residues. The CDR3 DNA sequence: TGCGCCAGCAGCCAACAGGGGGCCGATGGCTACACCTTC. Translated, it gives CASSQQGADGYTF.

The rearrangement uses TRBV9 and TRBJ1-3; no clear D. The V gene lost 4 bases and the J gene lost 4 bases, with 6 bases spanning the gap. The CDR3 runs 12 residues. Germline CDR1 and CDR2: SGDLS and YYNGEE. The CDR3 sequence: CASSKYGNTIYF. The CDR3 region has the DNA TGTGCCAGCAGCAAATACGGAAACACCATATATTTT. The full variable domain, with the rest looked up from reference TRBV9 and TRBJ1-3, is DSGVTQTPKHLITATGQRVTLRCSPRSGDLSVYWYQQSLDQGLQFLIQYYNGEERAKGNILERFSAQQFPDLHSELNLSSLELGDSALYFCASSKYGNTIYFGEGSWLTVV.

In the case of this clone: The sample contains more than one DNA sequence encoding this CDR3. The chain is built from TRBV28 and TRBJ2-7; D is unclear. The CDR3 consists of 13 residues. Germline V CDR1 and CDR2: MDHEN, SYDVKM. Deletions cut 3 bases from V and 1 base from J, with 7 bases between. The CDR3 DNA follows: TGTGCCAGCAGTTTGAACCCTTCCTACGAGCAGTACTTC. Translating it yields CASSLNPSYEQYF.

This chain connects TRBV19 to TRBJ2-1; 14 nucleotides line up with TRBD2. In germline, CDR1 is LNHDA, CDR2 SQIVND (reference sequence). This CDR3 spans 16 amino acids. V lost 3 bases and J lost 9; bases outside the gene matches: 7. CDR3 sequence reads: CASSILTSGRGGEQFF. CDR3 DNA: TGTGCCAGTAGTATCTTGACTAGCGGGAGGGGGGGTGAGCAGTTCTTC.

The chain has TRBV15 and TRBJ2-2, with 9 nucleotides matching TRBD2. After removal of 5 bases from V and 4 bases from J, the junction contained 5 bases not matched to a gene. CDR3 length equals 15 residues. The germline V gene encodes CDR1 LNHNV and CDR2 YYDKDF (reference sequence). The CDR3 spells CATSALAGLTGELFF. In DNA form, the CDR3 reads TGTGCCACCAGCGCGCTAGCGGGGCTCACCGGGGAGCTGTTTTTT.

The DNA of the CDR3 is TGTGCCAGCAGTTCGTTACAGACGGCCTCCTACGAGCAGTACTTC. Its protein is CASSSLQTASYEQYF. The chain joins TRBV6-5 to TRBJ2-7; the D is unclear. Trimming pared 4 bases from V and 0 bases from J, leaving 13 bases between. The germline V gene has CDR1 MNHEY and CDR2 SVGAGI. This CDR3 is built from 15 residues.

V is TRBV7-2 and J is TRBJ2-7; maybe TRBD2 (5 bases). V was cut by 7 bases and J by 1 base, with 14 bases left in between. The CDR3 contains 14 residues. The V gene's germline CDR1 is SGHTA and CDR2 FQGNSA. For the CDR3, the DNA is TGTGCCAGCAACCATGTGGGCGGGTCCTACGAGCAGTACTTC. This sequence encodes CASNHVGGSYEQYF.

The CDR3 sequence is CATSLAGGDNEQFF. Written as DNA, the CDR3 is TGTGCCACCTCTCTAGCGGGAGGGGACAATGAGCAGTTCTTC. V is TRBV19 and J is TRBJ2-1; 12 bases are shared with TRBD2. CDR1 is LNHDA and CDR2 is SQIVND in the germline V gene (reference sequence). The CDR3 has 14 residues. The V and J ends lost 10 bases and 5 bases, in that order; junction bases with no gene match: 6.

The chain combines TRBV7-9 with TRBJ2-7; tentatively, D is TRBD1 (6 bases). Per germline, CDR1 SEHNR and CDR2 FQNEAQ (reference sequence). V was clipped by 5 bases and J by 5 bases, with 10 bases between them. CDR3 length equals 12 residues. The CDR3 nucleotides are TGTGCCAGCAGCCAGGGGTTCAACGAGCAGTACTTC. Its protein product is CASSQGFNEQYF.

This clone was detected only once. The rearrangement links TRBV4-2 to TRBJ2-3; TRBD2 matches at 9 bases. Germline lookup yields CDR1 LGHNA and CDR2 YNFKEQ. This CDR3 is built from 19 residues. The ends lost 0 bases at V and 4 bases at J; junction bases unmatched: 14. CDR3 region: CASSQDSGTSRLISDTQYF. CDR3 DNA: TGTGCCAGCAGCCAAGATAGTGGGACTAGCAGATTAATTTCAGATACGCAGTATTTT.

The V and J genes are TRBV11-2 and TRBJ2-1, with D perhaps matching TRBD2 (5 bases). Germline V lookup: CDR1 SGHAT, CDR2 FQNNGV. This CDR3 is built from 16 residues. V dropped 4 bases and J dropped 2 bases, with 15 bases sitting between them. DNA for the CDR3: TGTGCCAGCAGCTCGGACGGCGGGCTAACCTACAATGAGCAGTTCTTC. Its translation: CASSSDGGLTYNEQFF.

The chain has TRBV27 and TRBJ1-6; tentatively, D is TRBD1 (6 bases). Germline loops: CDR1 MNHEY, CDR2 SMNVEV (reference sequence). Trimming removed 5 bases from V and 6 bases from J, with 14 bases in between. The CDR3 has 15 residues. CDR3 nucleotide sequence: TGTGCCAGCAGTCTTACAGGGATAGGTAATTCACCCCTCCACTTT. Protein: CASSLTGIGNSPLHF.